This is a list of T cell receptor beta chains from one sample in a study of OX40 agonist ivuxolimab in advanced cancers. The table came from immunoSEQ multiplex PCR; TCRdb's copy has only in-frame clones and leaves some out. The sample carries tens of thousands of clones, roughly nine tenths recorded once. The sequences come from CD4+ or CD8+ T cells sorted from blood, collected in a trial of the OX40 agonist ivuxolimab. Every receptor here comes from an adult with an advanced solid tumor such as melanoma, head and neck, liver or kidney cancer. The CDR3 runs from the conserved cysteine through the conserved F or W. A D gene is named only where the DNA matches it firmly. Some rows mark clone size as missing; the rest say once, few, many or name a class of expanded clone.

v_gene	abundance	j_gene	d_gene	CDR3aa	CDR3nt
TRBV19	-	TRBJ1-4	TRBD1	CASSRGQGEKLFF	TGTGCCAGTAGCCGGGGACAGGGCGAAAAACTGTTTTTT
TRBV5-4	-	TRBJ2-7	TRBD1	CASSLDRGLVEQYF	TGTGCCAGCAGCTTGGACAGGGGGCTAGTCGAGCAGTACTTC
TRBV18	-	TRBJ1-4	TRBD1	CASSARDSSNEKLFF	TGTGCCAGCTCAGCCCGGGACAGTTCTAATGAAAAACTGTTTTTT
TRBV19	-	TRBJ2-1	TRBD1	CASSTPGQGFEQFF	TGTGCCAGTAGTACGCCGGGACAGGGTTTTGAGCAGTTCTTC
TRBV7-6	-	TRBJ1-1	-	CASTKELSNTEAFF	TGTGCCAGCACCAAGGAGCTTTCGAACACTGAAGCTTTCTTT
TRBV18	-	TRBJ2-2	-	CASSDRDISNTGELFF	TGTGCCAGCTCGGACCGGGACATATCGAACACCGGGGAGCTGTTTTTT
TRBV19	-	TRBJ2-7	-	CASSINNYEQYF	TGTGCCAGTAGTATAAACAACTACGAGCAGTACTTC
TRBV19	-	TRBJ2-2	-	CASSTSSGTGELFF	TGTGCCAGTAGTACGAGCTCGGGGACCGGGGAGCTGTTTTTT
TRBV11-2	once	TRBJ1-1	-	CASSRGRNTEAFF	TGTGCCAGCAGCAGGGGGAGGAACACTGAAGCTTTCTTT
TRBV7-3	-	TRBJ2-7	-	CASSLQGGTEQYF	TGTGCCAGCAGCTTACAAGGGGGTACCGAGCAGTACTTC
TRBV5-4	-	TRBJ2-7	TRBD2	CASSSSGGSYEQYF	TGTGCCAGCAGCTCGAGCGGGGGCTCCTACGAGCAGTACTTC
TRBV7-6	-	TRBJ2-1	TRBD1	CASSAHRDRFYNEQFF	TGTGCCAGCAGCGCACATCGGGACAGATTCTACAATGAGCAGTTCTTC
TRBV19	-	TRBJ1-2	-	CASSIVPGIAGYTF	TGTGCCAGTAGTATAGTTCCGGGTATTGCTGGCTACACCTTC
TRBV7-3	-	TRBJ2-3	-	CASSQGSTDTQYF	TGTGCCAGCAGCCAGGGGAGCACAGATACGCAGTATTTT
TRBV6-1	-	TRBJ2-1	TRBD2	CASSEASRGSSYNEQFF	TGTGCCAGCAGTGAAGCGTCCCGCGGGAGCTCCTACAATGAGCAGTTCTTC
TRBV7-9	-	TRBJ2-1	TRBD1	CASRRDRAGYNEQFF	TGTGCCAGCAGGAGGGACAGGGCAGGCTACAATGAGCAGTTCTTC
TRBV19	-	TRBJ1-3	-	CASSTQASGRNTIYF	TGTGCCAGTAGTACACAGGCAAGCGGGAGAAACACCATATATTTT
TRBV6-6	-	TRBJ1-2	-	CASSYSRAPYGYTF	TGTGCCAGCAGTTACTCGAGGGCACCTTATGGCTACACCTTC
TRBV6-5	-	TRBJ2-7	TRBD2	CASSSGIASGVYEQYF	TGTGCCAGCAGTTCGGGGATAGCTAGCGGGGTTTACGAGCAGTACTTC
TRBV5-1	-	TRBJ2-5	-	CASSLGIDRPKTQYF	TGCGCCAGCAGCTTGGGAATCGACCGACCGAAGACCCAGTACTTC
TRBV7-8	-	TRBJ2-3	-	CASSFTDTQYF	TGTGCCAGCAGCTTCACAGATACGCAGTATTTT
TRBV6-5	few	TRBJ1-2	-	CASSYLQGYGYTF	TGTGCCAGCAGTTACCTGCAGGGCTATGGCTACACCTTC
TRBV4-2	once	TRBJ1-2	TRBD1	CASSQGQGAGGYTF	TGTGCCAGCAGCCAGGGACAGGGGGCCGGTGGCTACACCTTC
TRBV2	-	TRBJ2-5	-	CASSPQETQYF	TGTGCCAGCAGCCCACAAGAGACCCAGTACTTC
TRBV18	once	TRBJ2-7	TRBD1	CASSPGTGFVYEQYF	TGTGCCAGCTCACCAGGGACAGGGTTTGTGTACGAGCAGTACTTC
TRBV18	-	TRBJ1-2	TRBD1	CASSPNGTGVIRGYTF	TGTGCCAGCTCACCAAACGGGACAGGGGTTATTCGTGGCTACACCTTC
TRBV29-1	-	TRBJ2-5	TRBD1	CSVEGDRGLRETQYF	TGCAGCGTTGAGGGAGACAGGGGGCTTCGGGAGACCCAGTACTTC
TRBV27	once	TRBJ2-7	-	CASSLKANYEQYF	TGTGCCAGCAGTTTAAAAGCTAACTACGAGCAGTACTTC
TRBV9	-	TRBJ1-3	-	CASSAGGVGNTIYF	TGTGCCAGCAGCGCCGGGGGCGTTGGAAACACCATATATTTT
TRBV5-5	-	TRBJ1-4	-	CASSRRGATNEKLFF	TGTGCCAGCAGCCGCAGGGGTGCAACTAATGAAAAACTGTTTTTT
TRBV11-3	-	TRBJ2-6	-	CASSLRSNPGANVLTF	TGTGCCAGCAGCCTTAGGTCTAACCCTGGGGCCAACGTCCTGACTTTC
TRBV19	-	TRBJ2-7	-	CASSPSPWTTYEQYF	TGTGCCAGTAGTCCTTCTCCTTGGACAACCTACGAGCAGTACTTC
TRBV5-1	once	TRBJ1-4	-	CASSLDGAPHEKLFF	TGCGCCAGCAGCTTGGATGGGGCGCCTCATGAAAAACTGTTTTTT
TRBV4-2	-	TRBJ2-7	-	CASSQFGGSPPYEQYF	TGTGCCAGCAGCCAATTTGGAGGATCCCCTCCTTACGAGCAGTACTTC
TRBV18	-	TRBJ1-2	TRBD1	CASSPGQGTFGYTF	TGTGCCAGCTCGCCGGGACAGGGGACCTTCGGCTACACCTTC
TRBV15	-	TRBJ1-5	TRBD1	CATSSQQGGNQPQHF	TGTGCCACCAGCAGCCAGCAGGGGGGAAATCAGCCCCAGCATTTT
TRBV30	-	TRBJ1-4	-	CAWSRAPTNEKLFF	TGTGCCTGGAGTAGGGCACCAACTAATGAAAAACTGTTTTTT
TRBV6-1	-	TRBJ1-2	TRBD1	CASTEWDSFSIGYTF	TGTGCCAGCACTGAGTGGGACAGCTTTTCTATCGGCTACACCTTC
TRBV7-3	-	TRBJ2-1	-	CASSLTGSGGAGDEQFF	TGTGCCAGCAGCTTAACAGGGTCAGGGGGAGCGGGAGATGAGCAGTTCTTC
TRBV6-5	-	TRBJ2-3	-	CASREEARDTQYF	TGTGCCAGCAGGGAAGAGGCTCGGGATACGCAGTATTTT
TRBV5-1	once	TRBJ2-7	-	CASSLQGYEQYF	TGCGCCAGCAGCTTACAGGGTTACGAGCAGTACTTC
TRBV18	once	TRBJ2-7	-	CASSPRAGGAYEQYF	TGTGCCAGCTCACCACGGGCCGGCGGTGCCTACGAGCAGTACTTC
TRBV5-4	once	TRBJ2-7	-	CASSLRGDILAYEQYF	TGTGCCAGCAGCTTGAGAGGGGACATACTGGCCTACGAGCAGTACTTC
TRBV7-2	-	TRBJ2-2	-	CASSPGLPNTGELFF	TGTGCCAGCAGCCCTGGACTACCAAACACCGGGGAGCTGTTTTTT
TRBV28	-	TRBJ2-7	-	CASSRVTGVGSYEQYF	TGTGCCAGCAGCCGAGTTACGGGGGTGGGCTCCTACGAGCAGTACTTC
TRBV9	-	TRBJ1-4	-	CASSSPLVEKLFF	TGTGCCAGCAGCTCCCCATTGGTTGAAAAACTGTTTTTT